This T cell receptor (beta chain) was identified in a study of PD-L1 blockade in urothelial cancer. Study context: Administration of atezolizumab to patients began around 2014, at 1,200 mg intravenously every 3 weeks. Patients arrived having already received 0 to 3 prior chemotherapy regimens. Study outcomes and limitations: Below-median pretreatment blood TCR clonality predicted better survival.

As for this clone: Antigen unknown.

As to time point: peripheral blood 6 weeks after treatment start. What went into each PCR as a spike was synthetic TCR analog templates. The data were produced by immunoSEQ multiplex PCR, yet TCRdb's version contains in-frame clones alone and is incomplete. Found here are some 22,000 clones, approximately 90% of them singletons; the top ten hold about 11%. With 0 bases removed from V and 6 bases from J, the gap between germline ends came to 12 bases. Germline-derived CDR1 and CDR2 are SGDLS and YYNGEE. This CDR3 has 15 residues. This sequence joins TRBV9 and TRBJ2-2; D may be TRBD1 (5 bases). The TCR was taken from a woman aged 55-75 years with urothelial cancer. The sample here was PBMCs, taken around atezolizumab (anti-PD-L1) treatment. CDR3 in amino acids: CASSVEGVGAGELFF. In DNA form, the CDR3 reads TGTGCCAGCAGCGTAGAAGGGGTGGGTGCCGGGGAGCTGTTTTTT.